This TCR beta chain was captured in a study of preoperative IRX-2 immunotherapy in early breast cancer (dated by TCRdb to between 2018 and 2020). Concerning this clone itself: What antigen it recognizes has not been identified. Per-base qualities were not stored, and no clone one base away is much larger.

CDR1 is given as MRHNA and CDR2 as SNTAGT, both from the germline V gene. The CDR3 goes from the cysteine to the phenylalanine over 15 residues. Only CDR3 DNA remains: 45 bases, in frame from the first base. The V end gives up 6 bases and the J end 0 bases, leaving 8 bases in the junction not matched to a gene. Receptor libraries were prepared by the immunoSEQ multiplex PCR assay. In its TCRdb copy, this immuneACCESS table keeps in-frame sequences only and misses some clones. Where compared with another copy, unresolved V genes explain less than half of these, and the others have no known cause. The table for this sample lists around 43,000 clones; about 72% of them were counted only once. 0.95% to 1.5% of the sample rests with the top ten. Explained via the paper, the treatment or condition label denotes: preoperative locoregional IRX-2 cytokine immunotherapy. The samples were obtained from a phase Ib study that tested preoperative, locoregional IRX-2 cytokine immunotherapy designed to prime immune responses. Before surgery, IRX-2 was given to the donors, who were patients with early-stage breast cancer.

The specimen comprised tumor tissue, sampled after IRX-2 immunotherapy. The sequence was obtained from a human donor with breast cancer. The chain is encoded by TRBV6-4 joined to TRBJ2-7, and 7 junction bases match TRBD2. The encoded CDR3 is CASRVSGQSSYEQYF. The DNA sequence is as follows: TGTGCCAGCAGAGTTAGCGGGCAGAGCTCCTACGAGCAGTACTTC.